Listed here are 14 T cell receptor beta chains from one sample, sequenced in a study of metastatic and nonmetastatic thyroid tumors (dated by TCRdb to the early 2020s). Libraries were prepared through PCR. Sequencing relied on an Illumina HiSeq 4000. TCRdb reprocessing: public reads trimmed at Q25 with fastp, clones called with MiXCR, in-frame beta chains kept. Counted in this sample were roughly 16,000 clones; roughly 19% of them appeared once. The ten biggest clones cover about 13% of the sample. None of the patients had been given any treatment before thyroid surgery. The source material was blood. Receptor source: a female donor with papillary thyroid cancer or a benign thyroid nodule (not recorded which). Some clones in this sample may be carry-over from other donors' samples.

The chain combines TRBV11-1 with TRBJ2-1; 9 positions agree with TRBD2. Germline V CDR1 and CDR2: SGHAT, FQDESV (reference sequence). Trimming took 1 base from V and 9 from J; bases not matched to a gene: 7. This CDR3 has 15 residues. CDR3 nucleotides: TGTGCCAGCAGCTTAGGTTCTAGCGGGACTGGTGAGCAGTTCTTC. Its protein product is CASSLGSSGTGEQFF.

Note on this clone: Other DNA sequences in this sample translate to the same CDR3. This chain uses TRBV20-1 with TRBJ2-3; no clear D. Germline CDR1 is DFQATT and CDR2 is SNEGSKA (reference sequence). V gave up 0 bases and J gave up 3 bases, with 16 bases separating them. The CDR3 covers 16 residues. The CDR3 sequence: CSARDPLGGETDTQYF. The CDR3 nucleotides read TGCAGTGCTAGAGATCCCCTAGGTGGAGAGACAGATACGCAGTATTTT.

This clone has a count of ten or more. The V and J genes are TRBV4-1 and TRBJ2-5, with D perhaps matching TRBD1 or TRBD2 (5 bases each). The CDR3 sequence is 16 residues long. Germline assignment: CDR1 MGHRA and CDR2 YSYEKL. V lost 4 bases and J 2 bases, leaving 17 bases between the germline ends. CDR3 sequence reads: CASSRGKGPRQETQYF. CDR3 DNA sequence: TGCGCCAGCAGCCGCGGTAAGGGACCCAGGCAAGAGACCCAGTACTTC.

This clone was detected only a few times. The V and J genes are TRBV6-1 and TRBJ2-7, with D perhaps matching TRBD1 (7 bases). CDR3 length: 15 residues. Germline-derived CDR1 and CDR2 are MNHNS and SASEGT. The V end was cut by 2 bases, the J end by 1 base, with 12 bases between. The CDR3 nucleotides are TGTGCCAGCAGTGAATCAGCAGGGGGGTCCTACGAGCAGTACTTC. Translated: CASSESAGGSYEQYF.

This clone appeared a few times. This chain uses TRBV6-2 or TRBV6-3 with TRBJ2-1; D is unresolved. Germline assignment: CDR1 MNHEY and CDR2 SVGEGT. This CDR3 has 16 amino acids. Trimming removed 3 bases at V and 6 bases at J, with 18 bases between. The CDR3 bases are TGTGCCAGCAGTTATTTGGGCGGTATCAGAAGCAATGAGCAGTTCTTC. Its protein is CASSYLGGIRSNEQFF.

In this sample, this clone turned up many times. The chain carries TRBV12-3 or TRBV12-4 and TRBJ2-5, with 10 bases matching TRBD2. There are 15 residues in the CDR3. V lost 6 bases to trimming and J lost 5 bases; unmatched junction nucleotides: 9. The CDR3 region has the DNA TGTGCCAGCAGATTCGAATCTAGCGGGAGCGAGACCCAGTACTTC. Protein product: CASRFESSGSETQYF.

This chain uses TRBV18 with TRBJ2-7; TRBD1 aligns across 7 bases. The germline CDR1 and CDR2 sequences are KGHSH and LQKENI. This CDR3 has 14 amino acids. Trimming took 4 bases from V and 3 from J; bases not matched to a gene: 6. The CDR3: CASSQQGFRYEQYF. CDR3 DNA: TGTGCCAGCTCACAACAGGGGTTCCGCTACGAGCAGTACTTC.

The table lists this clone with many counts. The J gene is TRBJ2-3, the V gene TRBV7-6; 8 bases are shared with TRBD1. This CDR3 is built from 14 residues. J was trimmed by 4 bases and V by 5 bases; bases with no gene match: 5. CDR1 is SGHVS, CDR2 FNYEAQ, per germline. The CDR3 nucleotides are TGTGCCAGCAGCACGACAGGGGCCCCAGATACGCAGTATTTT. Translated, it gives CASSTTGAPDTQYF.

This chain uses TRBV27 with TRBJ2-1; D is possibly TRBD1 (6 bases). Germline-derived CDR1 and CDR2 are MNHEY and SMNVEV (reference sequence). Trimming took 4 bases from V and 6 from J, leaving 16 bases between them. This CDR3 has 15 amino acids. As DNA, the CDR3 is TGTGCCAGCAGTTACGGACAGAATGGGGTCAATGAGCAGTTCTTC. Residues: CASSYGQNGVNEQFF.

Worth noting for this clone: This CDR3 fails to terminate in the conserved phenylalanine or tryptophan, so it likely reflects a read error. The chain is built from TRBV11-3 and TRBJ1-1; D is ambiguous. The CDR3 has 15 amino acids. Germline V gene lookup returns CDR1 SGHNT and CDR2 YENEEA. V was shortened by 2 bases and J by 1 base, with 11 bases between the two germline ends. This CDR3 reads CASSLLGSQNTEAFL. For the CDR3, the DNA is TGTGCCAGCAGCTTATTGGGCAGTCAGAACACTGAAGCTTTCCTT.

Within the sample, this clone is medium-sized. The chain has TRBV12-3 or TRBV12-4 and TRBJ1-6; D is unresolved. The V and J ends lost 6 bases and 7 bases respectively, with 16 bases between them. This CDR3 comprises 15 residues. The CDR3 DNA reads as TGTGCCAGCAGCCGAAAGCCCGGGTTAAATTCACCCCTCCACTTT. Amino acid sequence: CASSRKPGLNSPLHF.

At least ten counts were recorded for this clone. The chain carries TRBV13 and TRBJ2-1, with 12 bases lining up with TRBD2. CDR1 PRHDT and CDR2 FYEKMQ come from the germline V gene (reference sequence). The CDR3 runs to 18 residues. V shed 5 bases and J 3 bases; nucleotides not matched to a gene: 11. The CDR3: CASSLASGRALFYNEQFF. The CDR3 DNA sequence: TGTGCCAGCAGCCTTGCTAGCGGGAGGGCCCTATTCTACAATGAGCAGTTCTTC. Full variable domain (remainder filled in from reference TRBV13 and TRBJ2-1): AAGVIQSPRHLIKEKRETATLKCYPIPRHDTVYWYQQGPGQDPQFLISFYEKMQSDKGSIPDRFSAQQFSDYHSELNMSSLELGDSALYFCASSLASGRALFYNEQFFGPGTRLTVL.

The table lists this clone with many counts. A single base separates this from a much larger clone, so it may be a read error. Other DNA sequences in this sample translate to the same CDR3. The genes are TRBV14 and TRBJ2-7; 7 nucleotides agree with TRBD2. Germline CDR1 reads SGHDN; CDR2 reads FVKESK. The CDR3 is 13 amino acids. CDR3 region: CASSDGRSYEQYF. CDR3 DNA sequence: TGTGCCAGCAGCGACGGGAGGTCCTATGAGCAGTACTTC.

In its sample, this clone ranks as medium-sized. The genes are TRBV4-3 and TRBJ2-1, with D perhaps TRBD1 or TRBD2 (6 bases each). With 0 bases removed from V and 5 bases from J, the gap between germline ends came to 11 bases. This CDR3 is built from 15 residues. Germline CDR1 LGHNA, CDR2 YSLEER. CDR3 DNA: TGCGCCAGCAGCCAAGATGGCGGGACAAACAATGAGCAGTTCTTC. Its translation is CASSQDGGTNNEQFF.